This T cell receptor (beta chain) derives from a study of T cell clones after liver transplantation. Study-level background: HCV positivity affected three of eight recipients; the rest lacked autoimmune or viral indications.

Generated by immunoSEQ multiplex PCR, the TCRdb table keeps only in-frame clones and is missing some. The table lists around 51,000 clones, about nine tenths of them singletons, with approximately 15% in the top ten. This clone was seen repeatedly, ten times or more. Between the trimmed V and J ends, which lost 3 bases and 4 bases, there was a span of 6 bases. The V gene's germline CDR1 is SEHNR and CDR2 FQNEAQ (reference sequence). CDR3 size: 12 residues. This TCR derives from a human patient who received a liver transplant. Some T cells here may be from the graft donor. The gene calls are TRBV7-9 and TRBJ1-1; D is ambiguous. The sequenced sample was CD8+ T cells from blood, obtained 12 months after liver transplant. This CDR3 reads CASSFLGTEAFF. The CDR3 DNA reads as TGTGCCAGCAGCTTTCTGGGCACTGAAGCTTTCTTT. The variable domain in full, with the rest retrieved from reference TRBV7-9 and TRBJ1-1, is DTGVSQNPRHKITKRGQNVTFRCDPISEHNRLYWYRQTLGQGPEFLTYFQNEAQLEKSRLLSDRFSAERPKGSFSTLEIQRTEQGDSAMYLCASSFLGTEAFFGQGTRLTVV.